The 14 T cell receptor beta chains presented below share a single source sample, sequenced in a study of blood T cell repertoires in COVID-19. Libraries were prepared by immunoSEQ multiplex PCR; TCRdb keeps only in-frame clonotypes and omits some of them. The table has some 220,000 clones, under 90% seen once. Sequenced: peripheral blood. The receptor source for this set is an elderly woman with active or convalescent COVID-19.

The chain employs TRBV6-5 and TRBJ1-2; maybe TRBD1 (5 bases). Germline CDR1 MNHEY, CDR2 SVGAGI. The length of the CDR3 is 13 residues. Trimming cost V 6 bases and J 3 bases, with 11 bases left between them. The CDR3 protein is CASRVSTDYGYTF. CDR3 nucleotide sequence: TGTGCCAGCAGGGTTTCGACAGACTATGGCTACACCTTC.

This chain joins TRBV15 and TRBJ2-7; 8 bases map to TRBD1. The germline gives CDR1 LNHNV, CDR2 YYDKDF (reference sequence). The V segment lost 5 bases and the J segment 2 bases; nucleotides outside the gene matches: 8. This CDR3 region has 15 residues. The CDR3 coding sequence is TGTGCCACCAGCCCTAACCCGGACAGGGCCTACGAGCAGTACTTC. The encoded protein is CATSPNPDRAYEQYF.

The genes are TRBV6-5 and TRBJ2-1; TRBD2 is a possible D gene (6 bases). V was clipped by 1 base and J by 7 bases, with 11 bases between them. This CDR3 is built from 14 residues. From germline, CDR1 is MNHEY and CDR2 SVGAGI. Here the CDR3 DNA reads TGTGCCAGCAGTTACTTGGGGGGTGGGAATGAGCAGTTCTTC. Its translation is CASSYLGGGNEQFF.

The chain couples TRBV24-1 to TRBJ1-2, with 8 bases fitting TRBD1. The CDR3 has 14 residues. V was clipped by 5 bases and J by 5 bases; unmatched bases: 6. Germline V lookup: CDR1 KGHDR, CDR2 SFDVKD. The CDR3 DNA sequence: TGTGCCACCAGTGGGGGCCAGGGGGCTTATGGCTACACCTTC. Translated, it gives CATSGGQGAYGYTF.

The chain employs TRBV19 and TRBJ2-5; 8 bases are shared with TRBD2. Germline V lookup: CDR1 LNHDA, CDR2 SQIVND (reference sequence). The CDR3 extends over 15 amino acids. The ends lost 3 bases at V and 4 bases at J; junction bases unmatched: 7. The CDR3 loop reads CASSITGGPSETQYF. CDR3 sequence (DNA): TGTGCCAGTAGTATTACGGGGGGGCCGTCAGAGACCCAGTACTTC.

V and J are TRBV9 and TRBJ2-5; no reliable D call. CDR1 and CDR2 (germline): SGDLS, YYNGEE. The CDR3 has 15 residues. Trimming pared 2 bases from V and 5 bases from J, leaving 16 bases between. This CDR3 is CASSVAGSFSETQYF. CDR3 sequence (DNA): TGTGCCAGCAGCGTGGCTGGCTCCTTTTCCGAGACCCAGTACTTC.

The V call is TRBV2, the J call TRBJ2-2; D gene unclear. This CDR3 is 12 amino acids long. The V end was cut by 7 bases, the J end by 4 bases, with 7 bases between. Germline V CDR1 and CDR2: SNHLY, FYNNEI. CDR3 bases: TGTGCCAGCATTCGGGTCACCGGGGAGCTGTTTTTT. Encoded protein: CASIRVTGELFF.

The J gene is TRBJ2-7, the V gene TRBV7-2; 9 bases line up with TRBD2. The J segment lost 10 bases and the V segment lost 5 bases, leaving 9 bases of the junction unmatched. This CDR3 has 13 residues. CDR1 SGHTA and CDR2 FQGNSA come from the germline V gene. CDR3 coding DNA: TGTGCCAGCAGCCCGCGGGGGGGTCACGTCCAGTACTTC. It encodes CASSPRGGHVQYF.

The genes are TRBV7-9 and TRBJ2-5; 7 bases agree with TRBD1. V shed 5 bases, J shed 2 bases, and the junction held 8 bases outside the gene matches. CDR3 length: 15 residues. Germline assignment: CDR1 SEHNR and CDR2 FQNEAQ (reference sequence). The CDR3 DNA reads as TGTGCCAGCAGCCTGGACAGGTATTTACAAGAGACCCAGTACTTC. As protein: CASSLDRYLQETQYF.

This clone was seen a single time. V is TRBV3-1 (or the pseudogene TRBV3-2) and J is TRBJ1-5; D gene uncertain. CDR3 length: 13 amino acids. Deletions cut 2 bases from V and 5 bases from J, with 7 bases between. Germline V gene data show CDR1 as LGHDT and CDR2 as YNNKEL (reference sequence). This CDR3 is CASSQMGDQPQHF. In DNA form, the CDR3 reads TGTGCCAGCAGCCAAATGGGAGATCAGCCCCAGCATTTT.

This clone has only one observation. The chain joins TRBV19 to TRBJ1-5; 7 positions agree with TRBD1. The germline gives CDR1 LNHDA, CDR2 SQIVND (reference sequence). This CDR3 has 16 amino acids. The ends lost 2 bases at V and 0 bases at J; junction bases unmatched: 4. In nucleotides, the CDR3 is TGTGCCAGTAGTATAAGGACAGGCTATAGCAATCAGCCCCAGCATTTT. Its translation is CASSIRTGYSNQPQHF.

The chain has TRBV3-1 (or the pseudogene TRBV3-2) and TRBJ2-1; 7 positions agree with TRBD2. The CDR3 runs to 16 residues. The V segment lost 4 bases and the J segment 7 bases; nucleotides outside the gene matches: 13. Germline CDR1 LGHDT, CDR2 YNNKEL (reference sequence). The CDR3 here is CASSLQSGVLRNEQFF. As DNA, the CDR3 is TGTGCCAGCAGCCTCCAAAGCGGGGTGTTAAGGAATGAGCAGTTCTTC.

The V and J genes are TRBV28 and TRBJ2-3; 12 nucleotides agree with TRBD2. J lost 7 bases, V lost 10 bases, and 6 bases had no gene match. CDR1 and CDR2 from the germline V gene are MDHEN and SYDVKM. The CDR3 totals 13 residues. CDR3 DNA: TGTGCCACCCTAGCGGGGGGGCTGTATACGCAGTATTTT. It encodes CATLAGGLYTQYF.

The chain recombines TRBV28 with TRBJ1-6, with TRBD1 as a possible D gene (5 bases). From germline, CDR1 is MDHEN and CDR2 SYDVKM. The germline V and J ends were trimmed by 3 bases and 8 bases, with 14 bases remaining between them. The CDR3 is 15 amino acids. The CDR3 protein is CASSFQGRIDSPLHF. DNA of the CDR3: TGTGCCAGCAGTTTTCAGGGAAGGATTGATTCACCCCTCCACTTT. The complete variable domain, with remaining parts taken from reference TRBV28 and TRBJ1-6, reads DVKVTQSSRYLVKRTGEKVFLECVQDMDHENMFWYRQDPGLGLRLIYFSYDVKMKEKGDIPEGYSVSREKKERFSLILESASTNQTSMYLCASSFQGRIDSPLHFGNGTRLTVT.